A selection of T cell receptor beta chains follows, all from one sample in a study of blood T cell repertoires in COVID-19. Sequencing used immunoSEQ multiplex PCR; TCRdb keeps in-frame clones, though not all of them. The repertoire includes fewer than 200,000 clones, less than 80% of them detected once, and 15% to 20% sits in the top ten. The sequenced sample was PBMCs or T cells enriched from blood (not recorded which). The source is a woman in her sixties or seventies in a cohort exposed to, infected with or recovered from COVID-19 (not recorded which). The CDR3 runs from the conserved cysteine through the conserved F or W. D genes are given only for firm matches. Expanded clones get a size class; other rows say once, few or many, or leave the size out.

j_gene	v_gene	abundance	d_gene	CDR3nt	CDR3aa
TRBJ2-1	TRBV5-3	-	TRBD1	TGTGCCAGAAGCCCTGTATCCCACAGGGGCCTACCGAGCAATGAGCAGTTCTTC	CARSPVSHRGLPSNEQFF
TRBJ2-5	TRBV2	-	-	TGTGCCAGCAAGGGTGGCAGGGAAACAGAGACCCAGTACTTC	CASKGGRETETQYF
TRBJ1-2	TRBV12-3/TRBV12-4	once	-	TGTGCCAGCAGTTTGAGGATCGCACATGGCTACACCTTC	CASSLRIAHGYTF
TRBJ1-2	TRBV5-4	few	-	TGTGCCAGCAGCCCCGTTGTGGCTCGCCGGGGCTATGGCTACACCTTC	CASSPVVARRGYGYTF
TRBJ1-2	TRBV9	-	-	TGTGCCAGCAGCGCCAGGGATGGGGGCTACACCTTC	CASSARDGGYTF
TRBJ2-3	TRBV21-1	-	-	TGTGCCAGCAGCAGACAGACTAGCGGGAGGGACACAGATACGCAGTATTTT	CASSRQTSGRDTDTQYF
TRBJ1-2	TRBV28	few	-	TGTGCCAGCAGTTCTCCCGGGGGCTACACCTTC	CASSSPGGYTF
TRBJ2-7	TRBV7-9	-	TRBD2	TGTGCCAGCAGCCCTAACGCGGGAGATTACCAGTACTTC	CASSPNAGDYQYF
TRBJ2-3	TRBV20-1	-	TRBD1	TGCAGTGCTAGTGGGGACAGTTACACAGATACGCAGTATTTT	CSASGDSYTDTQYF
TRBJ2-2	TRBV2	few	TRBD2	TGTGCCAGCTGTTTGACTAGCGAGCAAAAGTGGCGCCCGGGGAACACCGGGGAGCTGTTTTTT	CASCLTSEQKWRPGNTGELFF
TRBJ1-2	TRBV30	-	TRBD1	TGTGCCTGGCGCGACAGGGCTAACTATGGCTACACCTTC	CAWRDRANYGYTF
TRBJ2-1	TRBV10-1	-	-	TGCGCCAGCAGTGAGTCGATCCCGGGGATGACGTTCTTC	CASSESIPGMTFF
TRBJ1-1	TRBV18	-	-	TGTGCCAGCTCACCAGTGGGACTGGGGATCACTGAAGCTTTCTTT	CASSPVGLGITEAFF
TRBJ2-6	TRBV6-6	-	TRBD1	TGTGCCAGCAGGGACAGGGCTGGGGCCAACGTCCTGACTTTC	CASRDRAGANVLTF
TRBJ2-2	TRBV29-1	-	-	TGCAGCGTTGGGGGGCTACCCCCCGGGGAGCTGTTTTTT	CSVGGLPPGELFF
TRBJ1-1	TRBV11-2	few	-	TGTGCCAGCAGCTTAGGGGAGGGCGTATCAGCTTTCTTT	CASSLGEGVSAFF
TRBJ2-3	TRBV3-1/TRBV3-2	-	-	TGTGCCAGCAGCCTACAGGACACAGATACGCAGTATTTT	CASSLQDTDTQYF
TRBJ2-5	TRBV25-1	few	-	TGTGCCAGCAGTGAACCAAGGAACAGGAGCCAAGAGACCCAGTACTTC	CASSEPRNRSQETQYF
TRBJ1-2	TRBV27	-	-	TGTGCCACCGCCGGGGGAGCTAACTATGGCTACACCTTC	CATAGGANYGYTF
TRBJ2-1	TRBV11-3	-	-	TGTGCCAGCAGCGGTACAGGGGACGGGAGTCAGTGGCAGTTCTTC	CASSGTGDGSQWQFF